The 23 T cell receptor beta chains below were found in one sample sequenced in a study of cytotoxic CD8 clonotypes in ibrutinib-treated CLL. The protocol was immunoSEQ multiplex PCR, while the TCRdb copy is restricted to in-frame clones and leaves out a portion. This table has hundreds of thousands of clones, roughly three quarters appearing once. The sequencing used PBMCs, collected after 12 months of ibrutinib treatment. Receptors were obtained from a human donor with chronic lymphocytic leukemia.

This clone was found once. The chain combines TRBV7-9 with TRBJ2-3; 13 bases are a match to TRBD2. From germline, CDR1 is SEHNR and CDR2 FQNEAQ (reference sequence). Unmatched junction bases numbered 8, after V lost 5 bases and J lost 6 bases. CDR3 length: 16 amino acids. CDR3 coding DNA: TGTGCCAGCAGCCATACTAGCGGGAGGGCCAGGGATACGCAGTATTTT. Amino acid sequence: CASSHTSGRARDTQYF. The whole variable domain, remainder taken from reference TRBV7-9 and TRBJ2-3, is DTGVSQNPRHKITKRGQNVTFRCDPISEHNRLYWYRQTLGQGPEFLTYFQNEAQLEKSRLLSDRFSAERPKGSFSTLEIQRTEQGDSAMYLCASSHTSGRARDTQYFGPGTRLTVL.

The CDR3 spells CASRNDRGLYEQYF. For the CDR3, the DNA is TGTGCCAGCAGGAACGACAGGGGGCTATACGAGCAGTACTTC. The V gene is TRBV6-5, the J gene TRBJ2-7, with TRBD1 identical over 10 bases. V lost 6 bases, J lost 4 bases, and 6 bases stayed unmatched. The germline gives CDR1 MNHEY, CDR2 SVGAGI. This CDR3 region has 14 residues.

The chain uses TRBV30 and TRBJ2-7; D not certain. This CDR3 region has 14 residues. V shed 0 bases and J shed 2 bases, with 11 bases lying between them. Germline-derived CDR1 and CDR2 are GTSNPN and SVGIG (reference sequence). CDR3 region: CAWSVLTSTYEQYF. The CDR3 DNA is TGTGCCTGGAGTGTACTGACTTCGACCTACGAGCAGTACTTC.

J is TRBJ1-5 and V is TRBV7-7; 11 nucleotides align to TRBD1. There are 15 residues in the CDR3. J lost 6 bases, V lost 5 bases, and 6 bases had no gene match. Germline V gene sequence: CDR1 SSHAT, CDR2 FNYEAQ (reference sequence). CDR3 amino acids: CASSPGTGGGQPQHF. Here the CDR3 DNA reads TGTGCCAGCAGCCCCGGGACAGGGGGGGGTCAGCCCCAGCATTTT. The complete variable domain, with remaining parts taken from reference TRBV7-7 and TRBJ1-5, reads GAGVSQSPRYKVTKRGQDVTLRCDPISSHATLYWYQQALGQGPEFLTYFNYEAQPDKSGLPSDRFSAERPEGSISTLTIQRTEQRDSAMYRCASSPGTGGGQPQHFGDGTRLSIL.

This clone was recorded only once. The V and J genes are TRBV7-8 and TRBJ1-1; possible D gene TRBD1, 5 bases. The germline V gene has CDR1 SGHVS and CDR2 FQNEAQ. Trimming left V 7 bases short and J 3 bases short, with 21 bases between. The CDR3 spans 16 residues. The CDR3 here is CASTLAGVVVDTEAFF. The CDR3 DNA follows: TGTGCCAGCACCCTAGCGGGGGTGGTGGTTGACACTGAAGCTTTCTTT.

This sequence joins TRBV27 and TRBJ1-1; TRBD1 matches at 9 bases. Germline assignment: CDR1 MNHEY and CDR2 SMNVEV (reference sequence). The V gene end was trimmed by 8 bases and the J gene end by 5 bases; junction bases not matched to a gene: 12. The CDR3 loop spans 15 amino acids. CDR3 DNA sequence: TGTGCCAGCGCGACAGGGGGATACTCGAGGACTGAAGCTTTCTTT. It specifies CASATGGYSRTEAFF.

This clone came up a few times. The chain couples TRBV11-2 to TRBJ1-1; D perhaps matches TRBD1 (5 bases). The germline V gene has CDR1 SGHAT and CDR2 FQNNGV. The V end was cut by 1 base, the J end by 0 bases, with 15 bases between. The CDR3 is 17 amino acids. The CDR3 DNA is TGTGCCAGCAGCTTAGTAGCCGGGGCCGAAGTGAACACTGAAGCTTTCTTT. It translates to CASSLVAGAEVNTEAFF. Filled out from reference TRBV11-2 and TRBJ1-1, the complete variable domain reads EAGVAQSPRYKIIEKRQSVAFWCNPISGHATLYWYQQILGQGPKLLIQFQNNGVVDDSQLPKDRFSAERLKGVDSTLKIQPAKLEDSAVYLCASSLVAGAEVNTEAFFGQGTRLTVV.

CDR3 nucleotide sequence: TGTGCCTTGTGGGGAATCGTCTATGGCTACACCTTC. Translated, it gives CALWGIVYGYTF. V usage is TRBV30 and J usage is TRBJ1-2; unclear D gene. Trimming took off 7 bases at V and 4 bases at J, with 13 bases between the two ends. The CDR3 is 12 amino acids. Germline-derived CDR1 and CDR2 are GTSNPN and SVGIG (reference sequence).

The rearrangement joins TRBV5-1 to TRBJ2-5; no firm D call. V was pared by 7 bases and J by 1 base, with 8 bases between. Germline V CDR1 and CDR2: SGHRS, YFSETQ. This CDR3 spans 12 amino acids. The CDR3 spells CASRRTQETQYF. As DNA, the CDR3 is TGCGCCAGCCGAAGAACCCAAGAGACCCAGTACTTC.

V usage is TRBV19 and J usage is TRBJ1-1; possibly TRBD1 for D (6 bases). The V and J ends lost 4 bases and 2 bases respectively, with 8 bases between them. The CDR3 extends over 13 amino acids. Germline CDR1 is LNHDA and CDR2 is SQIVND (reference sequence). The CDR3 is CASSNRVNTEAFF. CDR3 DNA: TGTGCCAGTAGTAACAGGGTAAACACTGAAGCTTTCTTT.

In regard to this clone: Other DNA sequences in this sample translate to the same CDR3. V is TRBV6-5 and J is TRBJ2-2; 10 bases agree with TRBD1. The trim removed 5 bases at V and 4 bases at J, leaving 4 bases unmatched. The CDR3 loop spans 15 amino acids. CDR1 and CDR2 from the germline V gene are MNHEY and SVGAGI. The CDR3 DNA reads as TGTGCCAGCAGTCGGGACAGGGGTGGCACCGGGGAGCTGTTTTTT. As protein: CASSRDRGGTGELFF.

The V gene is TRBV18, the J gene TRBJ2-2; no definite D call. The CDR3 extends over 14 amino acids. Germline values: CDR1 KGHSH, CDR2 LQKENI. V lost 0 bases to trimming and J lost 7 bases, with 9 bases between them. The CDR3 loop reads CASSPPGYFGELFF. For the CDR3, the DNA is TGTGCCAGCTCACCACCGGGGTACTTCGGGGAGCTGTTTTTT.

The table lists this clone with a few counts. The chain carries TRBV20-1 and TRBJ1-3; D ambiguous. The V end was cut by 3 bases, the J end by 8 bases, with 8 bases between. Germline loops: CDR1 DFQATT, CDR2 SNEGSKA (reference sequence). This CDR3 region has 11 residues. The CDR3 is CSASATDTIYF. The CDR3 nucleotides are TGCAGTGCTAGTGCTACAGACACCATATATTTT.

This clone was seen a few times. This chain joins TRBV5-4 and TRBJ1-2; 8 nucleotides align to TRBD1. The CDR3 loop spans 13 amino acids. V dropped 6 bases and J dropped 5; count of bases not matched to a gene: 6. The germline V gene has CDR1 SGHNT and CDR2 YYREEE (reference sequence). The CDR3 here is CASKPGQVYGYTF. CDR3 sequence (DNA): TGTGCCAGCAAGCCGGGACAGGTATATGGCTACACCTTC.

This chain connects TRBV11-2 to TRBJ1-2; TRBD1 matches at 8 bases. CDR1 is SGHAT and CDR2 is FQNNGV in the germline V gene. Germline trimming cut 3 bases from V and 2 bases from J; bases unmatched to any gene: 2. The CDR3 length is 14 residues. CDR3 nucleotides: TGTGCCAGCAGCTTGGACAGGGCAAACTATGGCTACACCTTC. Amino acid sequence: CASSLDRANYGYTF.

V usage is TRBV25-1 and J usage is TRBJ1-5; possibly TRBD1 for D (5 bases). Deletions cut 8 bases from V and 4 bases from J, with 12 bases between. Looked up from germline, CDR1 is MGHDK and CDR2 is SYGVNS. CDR3 length: 13 amino acids. The CDR3 DNA reads as TGTGCCAGCGCGGGGACGGGGAATCAGCCCCAGCATTTT. Its protein is CASAGTGNQPQHF.

V usage is TRBV29-1 and J usage is TRBJ1-1; unclear D gene. The CDR3 runs to 13 residues. The V gene lost 4 bases and the J gene lost 0 bases, with 9 bases spanning the gap. Germline V gene sequence: CDR1 SQVTM, CDR2 ANQGSEA. CDR3 DNA: TGCAGCGTTGTTACCCATCTGAACACTGAAGCTTTCTTT. Its protein product is CSVVTHLNTEAFF. Drawing the rest from reference TRBV29-1 and TRBJ1-1, the complete variable domain is SAVISQKPSRDICQRGTSLTIQCQVDSQVTMMFWYRQQPGQSLTLIATANQGSEATYESGFVIDKFPISRPNLTFSTLTVSNMSPEDSSIYLCSVVTHLNTEAFFGQGTRLTVV.

CDR3 protein: CAIGTTSYEQYF. CDR3 DNA: TGTGCCATTGGGACTACAAGCTACGAGCAGTACTTC. The chain couples TRBV6-6 to TRBJ2-7, with 7 bases fitting TRBD2. Trimming at V came to 10 bases and at J to 3 bases, leaving 6 bases not matched to a gene. Germline CDR1 MNHNY, CDR2 SVGAGI (reference sequence). The CDR3 sequence is 12 residues long.

V gene TRBV11-2 combines with J gene TRBJ1-4, with D perhaps TRBD1 (6 bases). Per germline, CDR1 SGHAT and CDR2 FQNNGV. V dropped 5 bases and J dropped 8 bases, with 12 bases sitting between them. CDR3 length equals 13 residues. CDR3 region: CASSLRGVEKLFF. The CDR3 DNA is TGTGCCAGCAGCCTTAGGGGGGTCGAAAAACTGTTTTTT.

V usage is TRBV10-2 and J usage is TRBJ1-6; TRBD1 matches 8 bases. The CDR3 runs 14 residues. J was trimmed by 9 bases and V by 5 bases; bases with no gene match: 6. CDR1 and CDR2 (germline): WSHSY, SAAADI. CDR3 protein: CASSRTGQGSPLHF. In nucleotides, the CDR3 is TGCGCCAGCAGTAGGACAGGGCAGGGTTCACCCCTCCACTTT.

The chain uses TRBV18 and TRBJ1-5; maybe TRBD1 (5 bases). CDR1 is KGHSH and CDR2 is LQKENI in the germline V gene. The CDR3 has 16 residues. The ends were cut back, 3 bases at V and 2 bases at J, with 14 bases in the middle. The CDR3 DNA follows: TGTGCCAGCTCACCCAGGATCGGGGGTGGCAATCAGCCCCAGCATTTT. Translation gives CASSPRIGGGNQPQHF.

The chain carries TRBV9 and TRBJ1-2; D call uncertain. This CDR3 spans 16 amino acids. Germline CDR1 reads SGDLS; CDR2 reads YYNGEE. Trimming left V 0 bases short and J 5 bases short, with 17 bases between. The CDR3 spells CASSVASGFSRYGYTF. The CDR3 nucleotides read TGTGCCAGCAGCGTAGCCTCGGGGTTTTCAAGATATGGCTACACCTTC.

V is TRBV5-1 and J is TRBJ1-4; 8 bases align to TRBD1. With 4 bases clipped from V and 6 bases from J, the junction kept 14 bases outside the gene matches. Germline CDR1 reads SGHRS; CDR2 reads YFSETQ. The CDR3 runs to 17 residues. The CDR3 nucleotides are TGCGCCAGCAGCATCACCGGACAGGGTTTCTCCTATGAAAAACTGTTTTTT. Protein product: CASSITGQGFSYEKLFF. The full variable domain, rest sourced from reference TRBV5-1 and TRBJ1-4, is KAGVTQTPRYLIKTRGQQVTLSCSPISGHRSVSWYQQTPGQGLQFLFEYFSETQRNKGNFPGRFSGRQFSNSRSEMNVSTLELGDSALYLCASSITGQGFSYEKLFFGSGTQLSVL.